This T cell receptor (beta chain) was captured in a study of T-cell memory formation after mild COVID-19. Turning to the study itself: TCR clusters were mostly confined to one donor each. Points from the study as a whole: The finding that pre-infection memory included some responding clones suggested that cross-reactive memory joined.

This CDR3 comprises 15 residues. The trim removed 4 bases at V and 10 bases at J, leaving 10 bases unmatched. Germline V gene data show CDR1 as MNHEY and CDR2 as SMNVEV (reference sequence). The table lists this clonotype with many counts. Its target is not known. 5'RACE with constant-segment primers yielded barcoded, UMI-tagged TCR alpha and TCR beta cDNA libraries. TCRdb independently ran MiXCR on the 5' RACE reads; one entry per CDR3 protein. In the table there are approximately 46,000 distinct CDR3 sequences, roughly 7% of which are singletons. The chain joins TRBV27 to TRBJ2-1, with TRBD2 identical over 10 bases. The sequence derives from an adult who had mild COVID-19 (a few samples of this study predate the infection). Cell type and time point are not known. Sample: PBMCs or a T cell subset sorted from them (not recorded which). The CDR3 coding sequence is TGTGCCAGCAGTTCCATTCTCCAACTAGCGGGAGAGCAGTTCTTC. This gives the protein CASSSILQLAGEQFF.